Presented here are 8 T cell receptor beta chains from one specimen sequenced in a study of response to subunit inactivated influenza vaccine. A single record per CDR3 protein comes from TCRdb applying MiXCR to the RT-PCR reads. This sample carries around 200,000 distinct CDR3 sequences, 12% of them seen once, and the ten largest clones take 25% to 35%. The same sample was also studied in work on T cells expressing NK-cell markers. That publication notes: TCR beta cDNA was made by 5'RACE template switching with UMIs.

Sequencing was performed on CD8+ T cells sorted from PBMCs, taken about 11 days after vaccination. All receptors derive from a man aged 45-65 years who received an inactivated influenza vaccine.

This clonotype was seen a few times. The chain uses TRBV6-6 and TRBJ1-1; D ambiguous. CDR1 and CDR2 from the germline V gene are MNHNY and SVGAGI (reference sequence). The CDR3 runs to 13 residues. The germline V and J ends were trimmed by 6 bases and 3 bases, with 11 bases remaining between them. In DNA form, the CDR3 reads TGTGCCAGCAGAGATCGGGGAGACACTGAAGCTTTCTTT. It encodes CASRDRGDTEAFF.

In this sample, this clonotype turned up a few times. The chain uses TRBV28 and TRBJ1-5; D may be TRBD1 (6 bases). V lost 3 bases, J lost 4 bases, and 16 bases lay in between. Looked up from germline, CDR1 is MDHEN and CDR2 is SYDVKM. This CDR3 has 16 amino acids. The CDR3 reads CASSFEDRTVNQPQHF. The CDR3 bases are TGTGCCAGCAGTTTCGAGGATCGGACAGTTAATCAGCCCCAGCATTTT.

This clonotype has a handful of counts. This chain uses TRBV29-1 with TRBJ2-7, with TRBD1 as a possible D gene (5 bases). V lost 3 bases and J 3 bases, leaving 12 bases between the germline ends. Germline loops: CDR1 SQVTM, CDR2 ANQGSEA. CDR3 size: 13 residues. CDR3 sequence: CSVEAAGNYEQYF. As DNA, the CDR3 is TGCAGCGTTGAGGCGGCAGGGAACTACGAGCAGTACTTC.

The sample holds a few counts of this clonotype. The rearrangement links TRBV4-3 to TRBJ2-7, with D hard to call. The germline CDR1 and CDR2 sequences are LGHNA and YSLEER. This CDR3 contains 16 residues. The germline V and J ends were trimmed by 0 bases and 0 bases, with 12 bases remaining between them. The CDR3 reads CASSQETGSSSYEQYF. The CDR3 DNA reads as TGCGCCAGCAGCCAAGAAACGGGCAGTAGCTCCTACGAGCAGTACTTC.

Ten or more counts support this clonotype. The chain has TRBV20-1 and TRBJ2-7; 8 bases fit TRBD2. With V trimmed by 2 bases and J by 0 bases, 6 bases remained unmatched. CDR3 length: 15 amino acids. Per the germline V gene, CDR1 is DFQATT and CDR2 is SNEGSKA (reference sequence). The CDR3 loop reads CSARKTGTSSYEQYF. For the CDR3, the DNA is TGCAGTGCTAGAAAAACCGGGACTAGCTCCTACGAGCAGTACTTC.

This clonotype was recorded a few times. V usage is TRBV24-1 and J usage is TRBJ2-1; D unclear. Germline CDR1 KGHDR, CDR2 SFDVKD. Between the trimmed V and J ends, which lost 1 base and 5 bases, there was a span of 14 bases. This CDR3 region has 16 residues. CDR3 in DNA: TGTGCCACCAGTGATTTAGGCGGACCCGAAGACAATGAGCAGTTCTTC. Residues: CATSDLGGPEDNEQFF.

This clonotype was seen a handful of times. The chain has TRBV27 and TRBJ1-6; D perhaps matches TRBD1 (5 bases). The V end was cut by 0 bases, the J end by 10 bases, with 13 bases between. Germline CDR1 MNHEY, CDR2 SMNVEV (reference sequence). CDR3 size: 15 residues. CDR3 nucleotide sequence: TGTGCCAGCAGTTTATCGAGGGGACCGGGGTCACCCCTCCACTTT. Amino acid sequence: CASSLSRGPGSPLHF.

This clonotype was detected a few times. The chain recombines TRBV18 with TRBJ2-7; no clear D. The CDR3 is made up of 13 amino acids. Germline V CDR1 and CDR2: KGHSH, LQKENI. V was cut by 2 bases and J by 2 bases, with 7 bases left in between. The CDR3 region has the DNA TGTGCCAGCTCACCAGCGGCTCCCTACGAGCAGTACTTC. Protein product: CASSPAAPYEQYF.